This entry describes one T cell receptor beta chain. What it recognizes is unknown. This sample is drawn from a study of blood T cells in healthy people across ages. Across the whole study: Template switching captured about one barcoded beta molecule per two T cells. Broader study findings: Naive CD4+ cell counts and diversity both ran higher in long-lived than in aged donors. Roughly linear age-related decline in beta diversity appeared, significant by age 40.

A J-beta primer mix and a sample-barcoded 5' primer were used in a second PCR of roughly 7 to 12 cycles. TCRdb passed the 5' RACE reads through MiXCR, listing each CDR3 protein once. The sample contains over 700,000 distinct CDR3 sequences, about 55% of which appear only once. The CDR3 contains 11 residues. Germline CDR1 SQVTM, CDR2 ANQGSEA. The specimen was blood. The sequence was obtained from an elderly man in good health. V gene TRBV29-1 combines with J gene TRBJ2-7; D may be TRBD2 (6 bases). The DNA of the CDR3 is TGCACAACGGGACTTAACAATGAGCAGTACTTC. It yields the protein CTTGLNNEQYF.